The table lists the clone carrying this T cell receptor beta chain with many counts. Antigen specificity is unknown. The library put unique molecular identifiers onto individual cDNA molecules. TCRdb passed the RACE reads through MiXCR, listing each CDR3 protein once. In the table there are 100,000 or so distinct CDR3 sequences, 9.3% of which are singletons. The time point here: patch test 2, 6 weeks after DPC sensitization. The treatment: therapeutic diphenylcyclopropenone sensitization with weekly scalp DPC. This record belongs to a study of human T cells and chemical hapten exposure. V was clipped by 11 bases and J by 3 bases, with 18 bases between them. The CDR3 has 14 amino acids. The germline CDR1 and CDR2 sequences are ENHRY and SYGVKD. Points from the study as a whole: Large CDR3 similarity clusters arose significantly more often from expanded TCRs than from controls. Alopecia affected the donors, so their immune response may differ from healthy people's.

This chain links TRBV10-3 with TRBJ2-3, with D perhaps matching TRBD2 (6 bases). The material sequenced was whole blood, taken in connection with sensitization to the hapten diphenylcyclopropenone (DPC). The sequence was obtained from a woman aged 35 to 49 with alopecia areata. Some clones in this sample may be carry-over from other donors' samples. The CDR3 DNA sequence: TGTGCCGGGAGGACTACGCTAAGTACAGATACGCAGTATTTT. Protein sequence: CAGRTTLSTDTQYF.